This TCR beta chain was identified in a study of blood T cell repertoires in COVID-19. The wider study: Specimens from acute and convalescent COVID-19 originated in the United States, Italy and Spain. Sources were T cells, B-cell-depleted T cells, or PBMCs; the material itself was cDNA or gDNA.

Germline CDR1 MRHNA, CDR2 SNTAGT. V was pared by 5 bases and J by 10 bases, with 15 bases between. This CDR3 has 13 residues. Original analysis: Amplification of reference gene primers provided the estimated nucleated cell counts. Clones were sequenced by immunoSEQ multiplex PCR, and TCRdb holds only the in-frame ones, with some missing. V and J calls plus clone size are reproduced from that table; the DNA served to infer D and trimming. The table has almost 250,000 clones, approximately 86% seen once. This TCR was sampled from a woman between 55 and 75 years old who had recovered from COVID-19. The V gene is TRBV6-4, the J gene TRBJ2-1, with a possible D match to TRBD1 (6 bases). Sequencing was performed on peripheral blood. The CDR3 DNA is TGTGCCAGCAGTAAAGAGACAGGCCCCGAGCAGTTCTTC. This encodes CASSKETGPEQFF.